This TCR beta chain was sequenced during a study of monozygotic twins with inflammatory bowel disease. With the 5' RACE reads reprocessed, TCRdb shows one record per CDR3 protein and no DNA. Recorded for this sample: over 350,000 distinct CDR3 sequences. This receptor was taken from a human donor with ulcerative colitis or Crohn's disease, or a healthy co-twin of an affected twin (not recorded which). The sample comprised blood.

The CDR3 here is CASSLPRGWETQYF. The chain uses TRBV7-2 and TRBJ2-5; absent DNA, TCRdb's TRBD1 call cannot be checked. Looked up from germline, CDR1 is SGHTA and CDR2 is FQGNSA. This CDR3 spans 14 amino acids.